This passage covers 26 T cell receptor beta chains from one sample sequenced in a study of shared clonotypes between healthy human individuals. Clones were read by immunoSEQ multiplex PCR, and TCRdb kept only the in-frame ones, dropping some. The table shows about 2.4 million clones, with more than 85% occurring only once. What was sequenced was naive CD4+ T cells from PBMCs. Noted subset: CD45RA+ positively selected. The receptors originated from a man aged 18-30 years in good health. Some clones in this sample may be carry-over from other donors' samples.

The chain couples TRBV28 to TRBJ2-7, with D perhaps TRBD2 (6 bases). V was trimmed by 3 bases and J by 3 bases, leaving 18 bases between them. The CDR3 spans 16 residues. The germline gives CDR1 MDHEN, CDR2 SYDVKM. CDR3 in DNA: TGTGCCAGCAGTTTTGGTGGGGTGGCCGGGAGCTACGAGCAGTACTTC. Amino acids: CASSFGGVAGSYEQYF.

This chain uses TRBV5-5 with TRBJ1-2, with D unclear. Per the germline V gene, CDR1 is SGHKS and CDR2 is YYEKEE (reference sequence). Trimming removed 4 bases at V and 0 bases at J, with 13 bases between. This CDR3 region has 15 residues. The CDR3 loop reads CASSPVPASNYGYTF. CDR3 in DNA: TGTGCCAGCAGCCCCGTGCCAGCATCTAACTATGGCTACACCTTC.

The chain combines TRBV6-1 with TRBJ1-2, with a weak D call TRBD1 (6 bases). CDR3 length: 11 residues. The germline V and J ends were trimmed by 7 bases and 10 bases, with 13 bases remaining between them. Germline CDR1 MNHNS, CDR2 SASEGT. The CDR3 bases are TGTGCCAGCAACCACGGGGGGGCCTACACCTTC. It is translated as CASNHGGAYTF.

The CDR3 loop reads CASSSRTSGRPQQYF. The CDR3 DNA reads as TGTGCCAGCAGTTCACGGACTAGCGGGAGGCCCCAGCAGTACTTC. The chain links TRBV28 to TRBJ2-7; the match to TRBD2 covers 14 bases. The CDR3 runs 15 residues. V was clipped by 4 bases and J by 8 bases; unmatched bases: 7. Germline V gene data show CDR1 as MDHEN and CDR2 as SYDVKM. Together with reference TRBV28 and TRBJ2-7, the CDR3 gives the full variable domain: DVKVTQSSRYLVKRTGEKVFLECVQDMDHENMFWYRQDPGLGLRLIYFSYDVKMKEKGDIPEGYSVSREKKERFSLILESASTNQTSMYLCASSSRTSGRPQQYFGPGTRLTVT.

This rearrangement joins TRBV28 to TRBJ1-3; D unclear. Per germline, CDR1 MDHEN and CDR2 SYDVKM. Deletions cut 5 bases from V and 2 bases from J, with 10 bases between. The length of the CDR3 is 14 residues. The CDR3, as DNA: TGTGCCAGCAGTCCCCGTGGAACTGGAAACACCATATATTTT. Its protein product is CASSPRGTGNTIYF.

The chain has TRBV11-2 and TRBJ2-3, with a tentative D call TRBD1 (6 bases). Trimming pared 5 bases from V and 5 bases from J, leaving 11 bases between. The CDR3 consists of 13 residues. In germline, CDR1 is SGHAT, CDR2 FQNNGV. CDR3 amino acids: CASSPDRLDTQYF. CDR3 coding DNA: TGTGCCAGCAGCCCGGACAGACTAGATACGCAGTATTTT.

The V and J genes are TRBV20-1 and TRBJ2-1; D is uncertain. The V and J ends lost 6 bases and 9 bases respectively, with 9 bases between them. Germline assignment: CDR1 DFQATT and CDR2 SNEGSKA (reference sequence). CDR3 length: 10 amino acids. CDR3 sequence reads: CSALFSEQFF. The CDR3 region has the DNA TGCAGTGCGCTTTTTAGTGAGCAGTTCTTC.

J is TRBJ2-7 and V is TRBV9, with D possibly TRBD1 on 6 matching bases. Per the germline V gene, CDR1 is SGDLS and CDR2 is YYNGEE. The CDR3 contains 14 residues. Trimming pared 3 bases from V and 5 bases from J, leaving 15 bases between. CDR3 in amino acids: CASSGMVGGNEQYF. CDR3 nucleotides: TGTGCCAGCAGCGGGATGGTTGGGGGCAACGAGCAGTACTTC.

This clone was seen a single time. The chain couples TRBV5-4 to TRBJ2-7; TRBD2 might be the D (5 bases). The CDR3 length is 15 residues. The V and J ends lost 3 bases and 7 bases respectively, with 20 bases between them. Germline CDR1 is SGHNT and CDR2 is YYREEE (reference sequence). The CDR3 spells CASSSRVNGEREQYF. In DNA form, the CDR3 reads TGTGCCAGCAGCTCGAGGGTGAACGGGGAACGGGAGCAGTACTTC.

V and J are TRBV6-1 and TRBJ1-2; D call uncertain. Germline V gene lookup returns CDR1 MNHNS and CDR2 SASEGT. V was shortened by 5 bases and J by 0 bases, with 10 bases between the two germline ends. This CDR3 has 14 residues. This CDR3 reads CASSIKGTNYGYTF. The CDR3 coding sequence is TGTGCCAGCAGTATCAAGGGAACTAACTATGGCTACACCTTC.

In DNA form, the CDR3 reads TGCGCCAGCAGCTTGGAGATAGGGGCCAAGACCCAGTACTTC. It encodes CASSLEIGAKTQYF. The gene calls are TRBV5-1 and TRBJ2-5; a weak D match, TRBD1 (5 bases). Germline CDR1 is SGHRS and CDR2 is YFSETQ. The V end was cut by 0 bases, the J end by 6 bases, with 12 bases between. This CDR3 is 14 amino acids long.

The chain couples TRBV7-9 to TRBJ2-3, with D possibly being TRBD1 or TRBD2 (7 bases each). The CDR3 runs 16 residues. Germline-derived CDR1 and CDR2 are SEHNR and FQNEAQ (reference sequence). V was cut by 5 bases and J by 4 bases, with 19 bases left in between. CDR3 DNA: TGTGCCAGCAGCCCTCAGGGGAGGGGGCTAGCAGATACGCAGTATTTT. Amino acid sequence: CASSPQGRGLADTQYF.

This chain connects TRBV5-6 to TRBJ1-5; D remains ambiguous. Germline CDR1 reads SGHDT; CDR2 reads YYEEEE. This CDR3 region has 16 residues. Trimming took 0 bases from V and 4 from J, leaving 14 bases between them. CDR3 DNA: TGTGCCAGCAGCTTGGTAACTACTGGGTCTAATCAGCCCCAGCATTTT. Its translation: CASSLVTTGSNQPQHF.

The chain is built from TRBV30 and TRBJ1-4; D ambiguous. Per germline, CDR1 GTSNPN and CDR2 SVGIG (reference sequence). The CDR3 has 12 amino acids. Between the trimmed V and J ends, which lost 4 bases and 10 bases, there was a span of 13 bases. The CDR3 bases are TGTGCCTGGATTCGGCCCCGAGGAAAACTGTTTTTT. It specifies CAWIRPRGKLFF. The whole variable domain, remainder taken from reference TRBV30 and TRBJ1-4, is SQTIHQWPATLVQPVGSPLSLECTVEGTSNPNLYWYRQAAGRGLQLLFYSVGIGQISSEVPQNLSASRPQDRQFILSSKKLLLSDSGFYLCAWIRPRGKLFFGSGTQLSVL.

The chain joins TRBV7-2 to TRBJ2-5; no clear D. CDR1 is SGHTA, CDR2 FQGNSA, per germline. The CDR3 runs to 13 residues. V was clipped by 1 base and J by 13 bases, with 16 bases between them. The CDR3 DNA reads TGTGCCAGCAGCTTAGAAGGCCCTCCAATCAGGTACTTC. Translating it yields CASSLEGPPIRYF.

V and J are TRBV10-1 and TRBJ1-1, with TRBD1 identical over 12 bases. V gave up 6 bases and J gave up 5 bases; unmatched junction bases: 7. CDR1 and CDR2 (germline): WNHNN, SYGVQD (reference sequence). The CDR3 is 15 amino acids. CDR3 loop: CASRRGQGAGTEAFF. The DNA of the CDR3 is TGCGCCAGCAGGCGGGGACAGGGGGCGGGGACTGAAGCTTTCTTT.

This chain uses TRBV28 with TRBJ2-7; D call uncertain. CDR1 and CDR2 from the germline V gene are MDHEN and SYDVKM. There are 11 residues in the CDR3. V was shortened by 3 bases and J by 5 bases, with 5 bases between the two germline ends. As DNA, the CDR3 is TGTGCCAGCAGTTTCCCCAACGAGCAGTACTTC. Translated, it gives CASSFPNEQYF. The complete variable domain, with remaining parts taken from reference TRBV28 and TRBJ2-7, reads DVKVTQSSRYLVKRTGEKVFLECVQDMDHENMFWYRQDPGLGLRLIYFSYDVKMKEKGDIPEGYSVSREKKERFSLILESASTNQTSMYLCASSFPNEQYFGPGTRLTVT.

As DNA, the CDR3 is TGTGCCAGCAGTGAGGGACAGGGAGGGACCGGGGAGCTGTTTTTT. This gives the protein CASSEGQGGTGELFF. The chain has TRBV2 and TRBJ2-2, with 9 bases aligning to TRBD1. The germline V gene has CDR1 SNHLY and CDR2 FYNNEI. The J segment lost 5 bases and the V segment lost 3 bases, leaving 4 bases of the junction unmatched. CDR3 length: 15 amino acids.

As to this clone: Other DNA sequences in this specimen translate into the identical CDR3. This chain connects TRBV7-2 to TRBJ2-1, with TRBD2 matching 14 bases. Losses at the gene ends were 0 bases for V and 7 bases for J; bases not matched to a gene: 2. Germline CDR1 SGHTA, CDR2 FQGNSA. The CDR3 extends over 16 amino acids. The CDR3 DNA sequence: TGTGCCAGCAGCTTAGCCGGGACTAGCGGGAGAAATGAGCAGTTCTTC. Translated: CASSLAGTSGRNEQFF.

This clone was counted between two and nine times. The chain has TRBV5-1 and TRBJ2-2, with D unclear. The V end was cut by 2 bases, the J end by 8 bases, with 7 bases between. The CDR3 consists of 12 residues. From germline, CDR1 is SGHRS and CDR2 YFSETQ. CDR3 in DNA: TGCGCCAGCAGCTTTATCGGGGGGGAGCTGTTTTTT. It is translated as CASSFIGGELFF.

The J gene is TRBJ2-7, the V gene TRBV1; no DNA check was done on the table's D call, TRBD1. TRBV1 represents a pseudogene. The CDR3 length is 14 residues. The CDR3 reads CTSSQGGVSYEQYF. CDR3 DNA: TGCACCAGCAGCCAAGGGGGCGTTTCCTACGAGCAGTACTTC.

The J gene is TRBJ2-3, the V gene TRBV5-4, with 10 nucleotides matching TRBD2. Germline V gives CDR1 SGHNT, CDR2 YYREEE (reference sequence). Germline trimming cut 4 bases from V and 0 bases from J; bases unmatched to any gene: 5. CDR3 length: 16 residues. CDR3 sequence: CASSTGLAVSTDTQYF. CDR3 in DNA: TGTGCCAGCAGCACCGGACTAGCGGTGAGCACAGATACGCAGTATTTT. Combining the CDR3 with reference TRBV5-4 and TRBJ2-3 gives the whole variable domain ETGVTQSPTHLIKTRGQQVTLRCSSQSGHNTVSWYQQALGQGPQFIFQYYREEENGRGNFPPRFSGLQFPNYSSELNVNALELDDSALYLCASSTGLAVSTDTQYFGPGTRLTVL.

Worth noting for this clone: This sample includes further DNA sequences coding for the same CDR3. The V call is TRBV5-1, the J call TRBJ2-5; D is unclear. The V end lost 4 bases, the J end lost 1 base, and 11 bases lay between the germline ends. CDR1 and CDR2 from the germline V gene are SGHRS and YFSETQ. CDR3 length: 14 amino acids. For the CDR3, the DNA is TGCGCCAGCAGCCTGTCGGGTGGCCAAGAGACCCAGTACTTC. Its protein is CASSLSGGQETQYF.

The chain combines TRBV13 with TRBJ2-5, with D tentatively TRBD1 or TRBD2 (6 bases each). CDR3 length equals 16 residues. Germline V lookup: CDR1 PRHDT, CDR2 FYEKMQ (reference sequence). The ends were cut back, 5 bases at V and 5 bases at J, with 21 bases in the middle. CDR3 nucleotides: TGTGCCAGCAGCCTAAAGGGGCACAGGGCGGGGGAGACCCAGTACTTC. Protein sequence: CASSLKGHRAGETQYF.

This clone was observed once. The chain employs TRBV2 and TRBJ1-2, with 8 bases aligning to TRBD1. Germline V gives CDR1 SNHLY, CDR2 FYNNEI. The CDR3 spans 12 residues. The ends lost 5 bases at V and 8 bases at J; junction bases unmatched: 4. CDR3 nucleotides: TGTGCCAGCAGTCGACAGGGGCTAGGCTACACCTTC. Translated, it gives CASSRQGLGYTF.

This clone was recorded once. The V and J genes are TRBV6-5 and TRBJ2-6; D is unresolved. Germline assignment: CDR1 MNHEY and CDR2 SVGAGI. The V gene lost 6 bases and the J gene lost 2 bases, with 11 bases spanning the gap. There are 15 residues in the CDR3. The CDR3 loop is CASRFKAAGANVLTF. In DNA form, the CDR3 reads TGTGCCAGCAGATTTAAGGCTGCTGGGGCCAACGTCCTGACTTTC.